Listed below are T cell receptor beta chains from one sample, sequenced in a study of memory CD4+ T cells and cytomegalovirus serostatus. Only in-frame clones appear in the TCRdb table, and some are missing; sequencing was by immunoSEQ multiplex PCR. The table has around 44,000 clones, 76% seen once. The sequencing sample was made of memory CD4+ T cells from blood. These receptors were collected from an adult in good health and CMV-seronegative. CDR3s include the opening cysteine and the closing phenylalanine or tryptophan. The D gene is left open where the match is weak. Size is stated for part of the rows, as once, few or many counts, or as a class when the clone is expanded.

j_gene | v_gene | d_gene | abundance | CDR3nt | CDR3aa
TRBJ2-1 | TRBV7-6 | TRBD2 | . | TGTGCCAGCAGCTTAGGTAGGACTAGCGGGAGCAATGAGCAGTTCTTC | CASSLGRTSGSNEQFF
TRBJ2-1 | TRBV5-1 | TRBD2 | . | TGCGCCAGCAGGACGGGAGGGCCTACCAATGAGCAGTTCTTC | CASRTGGPTNEQFF
TRBJ2-7 | TRBV27 | . | . | TGTGCCAGCAGTCCGGGGACCGGCTACTACGAGCAGTACTTC | CASSPGTGYYEQYF
TRBJ2-3 | TRBV11-2 | TRBD1 | . | TGTGCCAGCAGACTTGGACAGGGAGATACGCAGTATTTT | CASRLGQGDTQYF
TRBJ2-7 | TRBV5-5 | . | . | TGTGCCAGCAGCTTGGGCGGATACAGACTCGACGAGCAGTACTTC | CASSLGGYRLDEQYF
TRBJ1-6 | TRBV7-9 | . | . | TGTGCCAGCGCAGGGAGGAATTCACCCCTCCACTTT | CASAGRNSPLHF
TRBJ2-3 | TRBV7-9 | . | . | TGTGCCAGCAGCATCCGGGCGGGTAGCACAGATACGCAGTATTTT | CASSIRAGSTDTQYF
TRBJ2-2 | TRBV15 | TRBD2 | . | TGTGCCACCAGCATGGGCGGGAGTCTCGCCGGGGAGCTGTTTTTT | CATSMGGSLAGELFF
TRBJ2-3 | TRBV7-2 | . | . | TGTGCCAGCAGCTTTAGCGGTCGCACAGATACGCAGTATTTT | CASSFSGRTDTQYF
TRBJ1-4 | TRBV4-1 | . | . | TGCGCCAGCAGCCAAGGGGGGCAGTTGTCAGAAAAACTGTTTTTT | CASSQGGQLSEKLFF
TRBJ2-5 | TRBV19 | . | . | TGTGCCAGTAGTATACGTCAGGGGATGGTTAACCAAGAGACCCAGTACTTC | CASSIRQGMVNQETQYF
TRBJ2-2 | TRBV2 | TRBD2 | . | TGTGCCAGCCTACTAGCGGGAGCTTCCGGGGAGCTGTTTTTT | CASLLAGASGELFF
TRBJ2-3 | TRBV10-3 | TRBD2 | few | TGTGCCATCAGTGAGGAAGCGGGAGTCATAACAGATACGCAGTATTTT | CAISEEAGVITDTQYF
TRBJ1-5 | TRBV9 | . | . | TGTGCCAGCAGCACCCGATGGGAGGGTCAGCCCCAGCATTTT | CASSTRWEGQPQHF
TRBJ2-2 | TRBV7-2 | . | . | TGTGCCAGCAGCCCTACAGGGATATCCGGGGAGCTGTTTTTT | CASSPTGISGELFF
TRBJ2-3 | TRBV5-4 | . | . | TGTGCCAGCAGCTTGGATTTAGCGGACACAGATACGCAGTATTTT | CASSLDLADTDTQYF
TRBJ1-2 | TRBV30 | TRBD1 | . | TGTGCCTGGAGTGTGGGACAGGCTAACGGCTACACCTTC | CAWSVGQANGYTF
TRBJ2-3 | TRBV11-2 | . | once | TGTGCCAGCAGCTCATCGGATACGCAGTATTTT | CASSSSDTQYF
TRBJ1-3 | TRBV5-1 | . | once | TGCGCCAGCAGCGAGACACCGAGCTCTGGAAACACCATATATTTT | CASSETPSSGNTIYF
TRBJ2-7 | TRBV30 | TRBD1 | . | TGTGCCTGGATGCCGGGACAGGGGTCCTACGAGCAGTACTTC | CAWMPGQGSYEQYF
TRBJ1-1 | TRBV4-1 | . | few | TGCGCCAGCAGCCAAGGGGGGCGGAGGACCACTGAAGCTTTCTTT | CASSQGGRRTTEAFF
TRBJ2-2 | TRBV2 | . | . | TGTGCCAGCAGTGAAGACAGTAACACCGGGGAGCTGTTTTTT | CASSEDSNTGELFF
TRBJ2-1 | TRBV10-3 | TRBD2 | . | TGTGCCATCAGTGAGAGCCCAGTTGTAGCGGGAGGTATCTATGAGCAGTTCTTC | CAISESPVVAGGIYEQFF
TRBJ1-2 | TRBV19 | . | once | TGTGCCAGTACCGTGTCCCCAGGGTACTATGGCTACACCTTC | CASTVSPGYYGYTF
TRBJ2-4 | TRBV7-2 | . | few | TGTGCCAGCAGTCCGGACAGATTAAACATTCAGTACTTC | CASSPDRLNIQYF
TRBJ2-1 | TRBV27 | TRBD2 | . | TGTGCCAGCAACGGGACTAGCGGGGAGAATGAGCAGTTCTTC | CASNGTSGENEQFF
TRBJ2-7 | TRBV5-1 | TRBD1 | few | TGCGCCAGCAGCTTGGCCCAAACAGGGGACGAGCAGTACTTC | CASSLAQTGDEQYF
TRBJ1-3 | TRBV2 | . | . | TGTGCCAGCAGTCTGACAGGCGGGGGGAACACCATATATTTT | CASSLTGGGNTIYF
TRBJ1-6 | TRBV2 | . | . | TGTGCCAGCAACCTAGGGGGAGGCAATTCACCCCTCCACTTT | CASNLGGGNSPLHF
TRBJ2-7 | TRBV30 | . | . | TGTGCCTTTAAAGAGGCTTACGAGCAGTACTTC | CAFKEAYEQYF
TRBJ2-1 | TRBV21-1 | . | . | TGTGCCAGCAGCACCGGGGGTGGGGTCAGAGATGAGCAGTTCTTC | CASSTGGGVRDEQFF
TRBJ2-5 | TRBV30 | . | . | TGTGCCTGGAGTGTAGATCAAGAGACCCAGTACTTC | CAWSVDQETQYF
TRBJ2-6 | TRBV28 | . | . | TGTGCCAGCAGTGATGCAACAGGGCTTACTGGGGCCAACGTCCTGACTTTC | CASSDATGLTGANVLTF
TRBJ2-2 | TRBV7-8 | . | . | TGTGCCAGCAGCTTTGGGCCCCGTGGAGTCGGGGAGCTGTTTTTT | CASSFGPRGVGELFF
TRBJ2-2 | TRBV7-9 | . | . | TGTGCCAGCAGCTTTAACTCGAACACCGGGGAGCTGTTTTTT | CASSFNSNTGELFF
TRBJ1-6 | TRBV28 | . | . | TGTGCCAGCAGCTCGAACGTTTATTCACCCCTCCACTTT | CASSSNVYSPLHF
TRBJ1-5 | TRBV19 | . | . | TGTGCCAGTAGTATAGATCAGTCCCGGAAAGTGCAGCCCCAGCATTTT | CASSIDQSRKVQPQHF
TRBJ2-5 | TRBV10-1 | TRBD2 | . | TGCGCCAGCATATGCCTAGCGGGATTCCAAGAGACCCAGTACTTC | CASICLAGFQETQYF
TRBJ1-2 | TRBV6-1 | . | . | TGTGCCAGCAGATTACAGGGCAGGGGCTACACCTTC | CASRLQGRGYTF
TRBJ2-3 | TRBV11-2 | . | . | TGTGCCAGCAGCAAAGCGGAGCGGGGCACAGATACGCAGTATTTT | CASSKAERGTDTQYF
TRBJ1-2 | TRBV5-6 | . | . | TGTGCCAGCAGCTTGGGCAGGGACGGCTACACCTTC | CASSLGRDGYTF
TRBJ1-1 | TRBV30 | . | . | TGTGCCTGGGGACGGACAGTCACTGAAGCTTTCTTT | CAWGRTVTEAFF
TRBJ1-2 | TRBV5-1 | . | . | TGCGCCAGCAGCTTGGAGGGACCGCCGCAGCCCTATGGCTACACCTTC | CASSLEGPPQPYGYTF
TRBJ2-2 | TRBV9 | . | few | TGTGCCAGCAGCAGTGCCGGGGAGCTGTTTTTT | CASSSAGELFF
TRBJ1-5 | TRBV7-9 | . | few | TGTGCCAGCAGCTTAGCCGGGGAAGGAAGCAATCAGCCCCAGCATTTT | CASSLAGEGSNQPQHF